This TCR beta chain was retrieved from a study of CD8 T cells in Susac syndrome. Study outcomes and limitations: Only a relatively small number of individuals were included in the TCR sequencing and HLA analysis.

Random hexamers primed reverse transcription of about 0.45 to 1 ug RNA. The authors amplified TCR beta CDR3 across 54 Vbeta and 13 Jbeta using immunoSEQ multiplex PCR. TCRdb re-called the immunoSEQ multiplex PCR reads with MiXCR, one entry per CDR3 protein. This table has 250,000 to 300,000 distinct CDR3 sequences, roughly 85% appearing once. A remark on this clonotype: Its antigen remains unidentified.

From blood CD8+ and CD4+ T cells, TCR beta sequences were generated. TEMRA cells were FACS-enriched, unlike CD8+ and CD4+ T cells, which were negatively isolated. The CDR3 consists of 13 residues. The germline V gene has CDR1 SQVTM and CDR2 ANQGSEA. Trimming took off 2 bases at V and 5 bases at J, with 11 bases between the two ends. The sample taken for sequencing was CD8+ T cells from PBMCs. The sequence was collected from a human donor with multiple sclerosis. V is TRBV29-1 and J is TRBJ2-3; D uncertain. The CDR3 sequence: CSVEWLGGDTQYF. In DNA form, the CDR3 reads TGCAGCGTTGAATGGCTGGGCGGAGATACGCAGTATTTT.